This T cell receptor beta chain is drawn from a study of T-cell reconstitution after alpha-beta-depleted transplantation in children. Points from the study as a whole: Surviving thymic progenitors and recipient T cells were the source of high TCRbeta diversity at day 60 in some patients. Two months or so post-transplant, alpha-beta T cells reportedly derived from several hundred expanded graft clones.

CDR3 length: 14 amino acids. Germline-derived CDR1 and CDR2 are SGHKS and YYEKEE (reference sequence). V trimming: 3 bases; J trimming: 7 bases; junction bases outside the gene matches: 2. Preparing the TCRbeta library involved the use of unique molecular identifiers. TCRdb redid the calling of the PCR reads with MiXCR, one entry per CDR3 protein. This table holds 45,000 to 60,000 distinct CDR3 sequences, around 50% found once. Details on this clonotype: Its specificity is unknown.

The source is a boy under two years old with SCID, due to receive a stem cell transplant. The input for sequencing was peripheral blood, taken before TCRalphabeta/CD19-depleted stem cell transplant. This chain links TRBV5-5 with TRBJ1-6; 9 nucleotides line up with TRBD1. CDR3: CASSSGQGNSPLHF. DNA of the CDR3: TGTGCCAGCAGCTCGGGACAGGGAAATTCACCCCTCCACTTT.